The clone carrying this T cell receptor (beta chain) appeared a few times. Its matching antigen is unknown. The time point here: patch test 3, about 24 weeks after DPC sensitization. As for treatment: therapeutic diphenylcyclopropenone sensitization with weekly scalp DPC. TCRdb passed the RACE reads through MiXCR, listing each CDR3 protein once. This sample has 110,000 or so distinct CDR3 sequences, with roughly a third found just once. The data are from a study of human T cells and chemical hapten exposure. Notes on the study in general: TCRs above 1 in 1000 frequency did not change with DPC sensitization.

Germline V lookup: CDR1 SEHNR, CDR2 FQNEAQ (reference sequence). The CDR3 consists of 14 residues. The V segment lost 6 bases and the J segment 4 bases; nucleotides outside the gene matches: 6. The chain carries TRBV7-9 and TRBJ1-1; TRBD1 aligns across 9 bases. This receptor was obtained from a man in his forties or fifties with alopecia areata. Some clones in this sample may be carry-over from other donors' samples. Sample: whole blood, taken in connection with sensitization to the hapten diphenylcyclopropenone (DPC). For the CDR3, the DNA is TGTGCCAGCAGTCTGGGGACAGGGACCACTGAAGCTTTCTTT. It encodes CASSLGTGTTEAFF.